The clone carrying this T cell receptor beta chain was detected a few times. Its antigen is unknown. These data originate in a study of cytomegalovirus exposure and HLA in healthy donors. Overall study context: Earlier work reported 90 million to 120 million unique TCR beta sequences from 170 million or so T cells. Points from the study as a whole: It was assumed in the presence/absence analyses that sequencing depth was roughly uniform across donors. Later analysis reportedly placed an Asian-associated ancestry cluster below the roughly 670-donor mean in N-insertions. Association of 17,000 or so TCR beta sequences with HLA alleles was found at 0.05 false discovery rate in a later analysis.

CDR3 length equals 14 residues. Per germline, CDR1 MNHEY and CDR2 SMNVEV (reference sequence). V lost 9 bases and J lost 5, with 18 bases in between. This PCR relied on a set of 60 Vbeta primers and 13 Jbeta primers. Assay used: immunoSEQ multiplex PCR; TCRdb lists only in-frame clones, some missing. This table has 200,000 to 250,000 clones, roughly 80% appearing once. The rearrangement joins TRBV27 to TRBJ2-3, with a possible D match to TRBD2 (7 bases). Material: PBMCs. This TCR came from a woman aged 40 to 50 in good health and CMV-seropositive. The CDR3 protein is CASTTRGGQDTQYF. CDR3 DNA: TGTGCCAGTACCACAAGGGGGGGGCAAGATACGCAGTATTTT.